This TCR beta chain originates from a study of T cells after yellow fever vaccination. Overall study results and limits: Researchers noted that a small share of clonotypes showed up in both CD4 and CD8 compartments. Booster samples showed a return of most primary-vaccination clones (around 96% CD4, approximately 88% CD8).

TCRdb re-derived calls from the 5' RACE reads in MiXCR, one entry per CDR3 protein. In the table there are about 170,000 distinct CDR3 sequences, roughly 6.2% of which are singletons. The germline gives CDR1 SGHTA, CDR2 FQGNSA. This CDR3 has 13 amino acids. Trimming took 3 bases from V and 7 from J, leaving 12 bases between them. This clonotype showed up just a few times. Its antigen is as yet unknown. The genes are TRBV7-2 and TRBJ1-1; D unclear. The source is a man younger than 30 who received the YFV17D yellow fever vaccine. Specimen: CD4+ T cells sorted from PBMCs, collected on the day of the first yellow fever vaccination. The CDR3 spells CASSFSPRVEAFF. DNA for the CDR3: TGTGCCAGCAGCTTTAGTCCCCGGGTTGAAGCTTTCTTT.